These 11 T cell receptor beta chains came from one sample sequenced in a study of identical twins. Each CDR3 protein is one row after TCRdb ran MiXCR on the 5' RACE reads. The sample yields around 240,000 distinct CDR3 sequences, 5.5% to 8% seen once. These records were also assigned to another study, of yellow fever vaccine responses in identical twins.

Input material: memory (CD45RO+) T cells sorted from blood. These receptors were taken from a woman between 18 and 29 years old in good health.

This clonotype has at least ten counts. J is TRBJ2-7 and V is TRBV7-9; TRBD2 is a possible D gene (5 bases). The CDR3 sequence is 17 residues long. Germline CDR1 SEHNR, CDR2 FQNEAQ (reference sequence). Trimming cost V 2 bases and J 0 bases, with 17 bases left between them. CDR3 protein: CASSLPSSGISSYEQYF. CDR3 sequence (DNA): TGTGCCAGCAGCTTACCGTCCTCCGGGATATCCTCCTACGAGCAGTACTTC.

This clonotype was seen a few times. This chain uses TRBV5-1 with TRBJ2-3, with TRBD2 identical over 10 bases. V shed 5 bases and J 4 bases; nucleotides not matched to a gene: 7. Germline V gene lookup returns CDR1 SGHRS and CDR2 YFSETQ. This CDR3 is built from 15 residues. CDR3 coding DNA: TGCGCCAGCAGGGCTAGCGGGAGTTCAGCAGATACGCAGTATTTT. It is translated as CASRASGSSADTQYF.

This clonotype was found a few times. The chain has TRBV20-1 and TRBJ2-1; D tentatively fits TRBD1 or TRBD2 (7 bases each). Per germline, CDR1 DFQATT and CDR2 SNEGSKA (reference sequence). Trimming cost V 8 bases and J 0 bases, with 14 bases left between them. The CDR3 contains 14 residues. The CDR3 protein is CSPRGGSSYNEQFF. In DNA, the CDR3 is TGCAGTCCCAGGGGGGGTAGCTCCTACAATGAGCAGTTCTTC.

This clonotype occurred a few times. The rearrangement uses TRBV11-2 and TRBJ1-6, with D perhaps TRBD1 (6 bases). The ends were cut back, 2 bases at V and 3 bases at J, with 11 bases in the middle. CDR3 length: 16 residues. The V gene's germline CDR1 is SGHAT and CDR2 FQNNGV. The CDR3, as DNA: TGTGCCAGCAGCTTACAGGGGTCCTACTATAATTCACCCCTCCACTTT. This encodes CASSLQGSYYNSPLHF.

The table lists this clonotype with a few counts. This sequence joins TRBV20-1 and TRBJ2-2; D is tentatively TRBD1 or TRBD2 (5 bases each). V was trimmed by 3 bases and J by 0 bases, leaving 8 bases between them. The CDR3 length is 14 residues. Per the germline V gene, CDR1 is DFQATT and CDR2 is SNEGSKA (reference sequence). This CDR3 is CSASGAANTGELFF. CDR3 bases: TGCAGTGCTAGCGGGGCAGCGAACACCGGGGAGCTGTTTTTT.

This clonotype was recorded many times. The chain combines TRBV5-1 with TRBJ2-3; 11 nucleotides line up with TRBD2. The CDR3 sequence is 16 residues long. The junction had 5 bases not matched to a gene; V was cut back by 5 bases and J by 0 bases. The V gene's germline CDR1 is SGHRS and CDR2 YFSETQ. The CDR3 DNA follows: TGCGCCAGCAGGTTGACTAGCGGGGCTAGCACAGATACGCAGTATTTT. Translating gives CASRLTSGASTDTQYF. Supplemented by reference TRBV5-1 and TRBJ2-3, the full variable domain reads KAGVTQTPRYLIKTRGQQVTLSCSPISGHRSVSWYQQTPGQGLQFLFEYFSETQRNKGNFPGRFSGRQFSNSRSEMNVSTLELGDSALYLCASRLTSGASTDTQYFGPGTRLTVL.

This clonotype appeared many times. The V call is TRBV11-2, the J call TRBJ1-2, with a possible D match to TRBD1 (5 bases). Germline CDR1 is SGHAT and CDR2 is FQNNGV. This CDR3 has 13 amino acids. Trimming stripped 5 bases from V and 5 bases from J, with 12 bases between. This CDR3 reads CASSLGTEYGYTF. CDR3 DNA: TGTGCCAGCAGCCTCGGGACGGAATATGGCTACACCTTC. Filled out from reference TRBV11-2 and TRBJ1-2, the complete variable domain reads EAGVAQSPRYKIIEKRQSVAFWCNPISGHATLYWYQQILGQGPKLLIQFQNNGVVDDSQLPKDRFSAERLKGVDSTLKIQPAKLEDSAVYLCASSLGTEYGYTFGSGTRLTVV.

This clonotype showed up many times. The chain employs TRBV29-1 and TRBJ2-5, with D possibly being TRBD1 (5 bases). The CDR3 runs to 12 residues. Germline CDR1 SQVTM, CDR2 ANQGSEA. Deletions cut 7 bases from V and 2 bases from J, with 11 bases between. For the CDR3, the DNA is TGCAGCGCATCAACAGGACAAGAGACCCAGTACTTC. Translating gives CSASTGQETQYF.

This clonotype was observed a few times. The chain joins TRBV12-3 or TRBV12-4 to TRBJ2-3, with 12 bases identical to TRBD2. CDR3 size: 16 residues. Trimming cost V 3 bases and J 2 bases; bases outside gene matches: 3. CDR3 DNA: TGTGCCAGCAGTTTGCGGACTAGCGGGACCACAGATACGCAGTATTTT. Residues: CASSLRTSGTTDTQYF.

The chain uses TRBV28 and TRBJ2-7; D assignment may be TRBD1 or TRBD2 (5 bases each). Germline CDR1 reads MDHEN; CDR2 reads SYDVKM. V was trimmed by 6 bases and J by 1 base, leaving 10 bases between them. The CDR3 has 13 amino acids. The CDR3 DNA reads TGTGCCAGCAGGGGACCAGAATCCTACGAGCAGTACTTC. The encoded protein is CASRGPESYEQYF.

In this sample, this clonotype turned up many times. J is TRBJ2-1 and V is TRBV6-5; 7 bases line up with TRBD1. Germline CDR1 MNHEY, CDR2 SVGAGI. CDR3 length: 16 residues. V lost 2 bases to trimming and J lost 7 bases; unmatched junction nucleotides: 11. The CDR3 here is CASSYLLKKTGNEQFF. The CDR3 DNA follows: TGTGCCAGCAGTTACCTCCTAAAAAAGACAGGGAATGAGCAGTTCTTC.